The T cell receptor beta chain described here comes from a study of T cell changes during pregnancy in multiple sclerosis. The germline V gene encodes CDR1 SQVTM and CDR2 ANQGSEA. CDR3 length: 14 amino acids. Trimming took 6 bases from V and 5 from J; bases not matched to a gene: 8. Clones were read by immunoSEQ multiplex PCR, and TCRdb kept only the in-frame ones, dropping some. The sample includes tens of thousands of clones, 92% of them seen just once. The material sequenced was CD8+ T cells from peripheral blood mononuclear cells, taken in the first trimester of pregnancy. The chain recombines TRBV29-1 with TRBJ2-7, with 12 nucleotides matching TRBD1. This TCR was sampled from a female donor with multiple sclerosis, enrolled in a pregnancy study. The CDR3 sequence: CSVVGTGGWNEQYF. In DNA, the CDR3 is TGCAGCGTGGTGGGGACAGGGGGCTGGAACGAGCAGTACTTC.